This passage covers 15 T cell receptor beta chains from one sample sequenced in a study of cytomegalovirus exposure and HLA in healthy donors. Sequenced by immunoSEQ multiplex PCR; TCRdb stores in-frame clones only, minus some. Among over 120,000 clones listed, roughly 89% were seen once. The sequenced material came from PBMCs. The receptor source for this set is a woman between 18 and 29 years old in good health and CMV-seropositive.

The chain recombines TRBV21-1 with TRBJ2-5; the table's D call TRBD2 went unverified against the DNA. TRBV21-1 is a documented pseudogene. The CDR3 consists of 16 residues. The CDR3 DNA is TGTGCCAGCAGCAACGGGACTAGCGGGGGGTATAAGACCCAGTACTTC. It yields the protein CASSNGTSGGYKTQYF.

The J gene is TRBJ1-2, the V gene TRBV30; 10 positions agree with TRBD1. The CDR3 loop spans 14 amino acids. Germline assignment: CDR1 GTSNPN and CDR2 SVGIG (reference sequence). Unmatched junction bases numbered 5, after V lost 3 bases and J lost 4 bases. CDR3 sequence: CAWSGGQGPYGYTF. DNA for the CDR3: TGTGCCTGGAGCGGGGGACAGGGGCCCTATGGCTACACCTTC.

The J gene is TRBJ2-3, the V gene TRBV15; TRBD1 matches 7 bases. V trimming: 5 bases; J trimming: 2 bases; junction bases outside the gene matches: 10. The CDR3 runs 16 residues. The germline gives CDR1 LNHNV, CDR2 YYDKDF (reference sequence). Here the CDR3 reads CATSAPGTAVTDTQYF. As DNA, the CDR3 is TGTGCCACCAGCGCGCCCGGGACAGCAGTCACAGATACGCAGTATTTT.

The chain combines TRBV7-9 with TRBJ2-1; D possibly corresponds to TRBD2 (5 bases). CDR1 and CDR2 (germline): SEHNR, FQNEAQ (reference sequence). This CDR3 is built from 12 residues. V shed 1 base and J shed 11 bases, with 9 bases lying between them. The CDR3 is CASSLETTKQFF. CDR3 bases: TGTGCCAGCAGCTTAGAGACTACCAAGCAGTTCTTC.

This chain connects TRBV4-1 to TRBJ2-5; TRBD2 agrees at 8 bases. V shed 3 bases and J 5 bases; nucleotides not matched to a gene: 14. CDR1 MGHRA and CDR2 YSYEKL come from the germline V gene. The CDR3 has 17 amino acids. This chain's CDR3 is CASSQSSASGGRETQYF. The CDR3, as DNA: TGCGCCAGCAGCCAGTCCAGCGCCAGCGGGGGACGGGAGACCCAGTACTTC.

This chain joins TRBV5-4 and TRBJ1-1, with a possible D match to TRBD1 (6 bases). Germline assignment: CDR1 SGHNT and CDR2 YYREEE (reference sequence). V was clipped by 4 bases and J by 11 bases, with 15 bases between them. The CDR3 sequence is 12 residues long. The DNA for the CDR3 is TGTGCCAGCAGCCGTCTGGAGAGGGGGGCTTTCTTT. Its protein is CASSRLERGAFF.

The genes are TRBV12-1 and TRBJ1-1. TRBV12-1 is termed a pseudogene. This CDR3 contains 15 residues. CDR3: CASSSGMAANTEAFF. DNA for the CDR3: TGTGCCAGCAGCTCCGGGATGGCGGCGAACACTGAAGCTTTCTTT.

V gene TRBV1 combines with J gene TRBJ1-2; the table calls TRBD1, which could not be checked here. TRBV1 is a listed pseudogene. This CDR3 has 15 amino acids. CDR3 coding DNA: TGCACCAGCAGCCAAGACGGGACAGGGGACAATGGCTACACCTTC. Amino acids: CTSSQDGTGDNGYTF.

V gene TRBV30 combines with J gene TRBJ2-7; 9 bases match TRBD2. With V trimmed by 4 bases and J by 6 bases, 10 bases remained unmatched. Germline CDR1 reads GTSNPN; CDR2 reads SVGIG (reference sequence). The length of the CDR3 is 14 residues. This CDR3 reads CAWTWSSGGGEQYF. CDR3 nucleotides: TGTGCCTGGACGTGGAGTAGCGGGGGAGGCGAGCAGTACTTC. Variable domain in full (rest from reference TRBV30 and TRBJ2-7): SQTIHQWPATLVQPVGSPLSLECTVEGTSNPNLYWYRQAAGRGLQLLFYSVGIGQISSEVPQNLSASRPQDRQFILSSKKLLLSDSGFYLCAWTWSSGGGEQYFGPGTRLTVT.

This chain joins TRBV27 and TRBJ2-3; 7 positions match TRBD2. V trimming: 1 base; J trimming: 3 bases; junction bases outside the gene matches: 7. Germline assignment: CDR1 MNHEY and CDR2 SMNVEV (reference sequence). The CDR3 runs to 16 residues. The CDR3 DNA reads as TGTGCCAGCAGTTTATTGAGGTCTAGCGGAACAGATACGCAGTATTTT. It specifies CASSLLRSSGTDTQYF.

Written as DNA, the CDR3 is TGCAGCGTTGCGGGACTCAACACTGAAGCTTTCTTT. Residues: CSVAGLNTEAFF. The chain has TRBV29-1 and TRBJ1-1; D might be TRBD1 (5 bases). The germline V gene encodes CDR1 SQVTM and CDR2 ANQGSEA. The CDR3 sequence is 12 residues long. Trimming shortened V by 4 bases and J by 2 bases, and 8 bases separated the two germline ends.

The sample holds a few counts of this clone. The J gene is TRBJ1-2, the V gene TRBV10-3; D not certain. CDR1 is ENHRY and CDR2 is SYGVKD in the germline V gene. This CDR3 has 12 residues. Trimming took 9 bases from V and 2 from J, leaving 10 bases between them. The DNA for the CDR3 is TGTGCCATGGGCGCTTTGAACTATGGCTACACCTTC. Its protein product is CAMGALNYGYTF.

Of note for this clone: One end of the junction does not line up with germline, which may come from a read error. The V gene is TRBV19, the J gene TRBJ2-1; 9 nucleotides match TRBD1. CDR1 is LNHDA, CDR2 SQIVND, per germline (reference sequence). This CDR3 is 12 amino acids long. CDR3 in amino acids: CASAPTGGTAIF. CDR3 sequence (DNA): TGTGCCAGCGCCCCGACAGGGGGTACCGCCATCTTC.

This clone showed up just a few times. This chain joins TRBV6-1 and TRBJ1-6; 7 bases match TRBD1. Per the germline V gene, CDR1 is MNHNS and CDR2 is SASEGT. This CDR3 region has 13 residues. V shed 5 bases and J 7 bases; nucleotides not matched to a gene: 2. The CDR3 DNA follows: TGTGCCAGCAGTACAGGGGCCAATTCACCCCTCCACTTT. Amino acid sequence: CASSTGANSPLHF.

The rearrangement uses TRBV28 and TRBJ2-7, with D maybe TRBD2 (5 bases). CDR3 size: 15 residues. Germline V lookup: CDR1 MDHEN, CDR2 SYDVKM. V was cut by 2 bases and J by 3 bases, with 14 bases left in between. CDR3 sequence reads: CASSLVAGGIYEQYF. DNA of the CDR3: TGTGCCAGCAGTTTAGTGGCAGGAGGAATCTACGAGCAGTACTTC.